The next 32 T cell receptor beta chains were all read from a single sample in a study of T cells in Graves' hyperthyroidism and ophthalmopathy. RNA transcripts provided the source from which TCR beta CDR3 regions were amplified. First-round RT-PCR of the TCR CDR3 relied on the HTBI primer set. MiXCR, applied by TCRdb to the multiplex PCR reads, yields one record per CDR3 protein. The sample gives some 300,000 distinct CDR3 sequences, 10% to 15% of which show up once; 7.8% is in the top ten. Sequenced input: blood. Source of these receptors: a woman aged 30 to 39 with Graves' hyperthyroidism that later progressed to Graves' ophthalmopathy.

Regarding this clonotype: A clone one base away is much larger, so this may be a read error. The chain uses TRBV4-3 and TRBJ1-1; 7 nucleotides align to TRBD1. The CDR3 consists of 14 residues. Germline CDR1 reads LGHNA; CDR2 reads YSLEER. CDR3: CASSHDRVGTEALF. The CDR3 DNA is TGCGCCAGCAGCCACGACAGGGTCGGAACTGAAGCTCTCTTT.

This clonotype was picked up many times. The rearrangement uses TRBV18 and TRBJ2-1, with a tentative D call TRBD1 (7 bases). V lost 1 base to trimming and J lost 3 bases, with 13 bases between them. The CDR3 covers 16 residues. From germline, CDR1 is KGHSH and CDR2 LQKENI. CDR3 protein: CASSPRVRGDYNEQFF. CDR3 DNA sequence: TGTGCCAGCTCACCACGGGTCAGGGGGGACTACAATGAGCAGTTCTTC.

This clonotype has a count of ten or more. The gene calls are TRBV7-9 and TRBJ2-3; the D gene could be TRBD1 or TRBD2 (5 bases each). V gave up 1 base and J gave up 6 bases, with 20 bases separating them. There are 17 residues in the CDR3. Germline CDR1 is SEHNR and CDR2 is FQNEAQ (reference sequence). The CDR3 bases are TGTGCCAGCAGCTTAGTTCCGGGACCTCCTCCGGCGGATACGCAGTATTTT. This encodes CASSLVPGPPPADTQYF.

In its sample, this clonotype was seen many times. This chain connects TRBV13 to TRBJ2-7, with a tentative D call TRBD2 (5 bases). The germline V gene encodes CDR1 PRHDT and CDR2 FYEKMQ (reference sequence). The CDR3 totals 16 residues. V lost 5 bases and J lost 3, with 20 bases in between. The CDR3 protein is CASSPAFGEGDYEQYF. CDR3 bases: TGTGCCAGCAGCCCGGCTTTCGGAGAGGGAGACTACGAGCAGTACTTC. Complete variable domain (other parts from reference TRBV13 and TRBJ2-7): AAGVIQSPRHLIKEKRETATLKCYPIPRHDTVYWYQQGPGQDPQFLISFYEKMQSDKGSIPDRFSAQQFSDYHSELNMSSLELGDSALYFCASSPAFGEGDYEQYFGPGTRLTVT.

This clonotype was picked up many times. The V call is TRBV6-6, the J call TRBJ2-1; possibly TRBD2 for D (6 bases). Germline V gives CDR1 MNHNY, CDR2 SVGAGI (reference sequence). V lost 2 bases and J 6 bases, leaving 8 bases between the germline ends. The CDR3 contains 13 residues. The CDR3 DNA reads TGTGCCAGCAGTTACAGGGGAGGCAATGAGCAGTTCTTC. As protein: CASSYRGGNEQFF.

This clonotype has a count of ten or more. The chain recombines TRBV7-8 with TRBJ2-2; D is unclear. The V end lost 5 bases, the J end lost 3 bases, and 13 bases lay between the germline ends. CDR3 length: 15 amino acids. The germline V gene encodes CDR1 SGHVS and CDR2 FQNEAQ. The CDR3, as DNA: TGTGCCAGCAGCCCCCGTCTGGGGTACACCGGGGAGCTGTTTTTT. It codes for CASSPRLGYTGELFF.

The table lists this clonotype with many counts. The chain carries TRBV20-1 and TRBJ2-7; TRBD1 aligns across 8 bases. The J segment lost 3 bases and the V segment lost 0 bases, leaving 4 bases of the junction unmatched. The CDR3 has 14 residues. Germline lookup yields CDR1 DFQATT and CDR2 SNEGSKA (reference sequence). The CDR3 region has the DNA TGCAGTGCTAGAGATTCGACAGGGGACTACGAGCAGTACTTC. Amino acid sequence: CSARDSTGDYEQYF.

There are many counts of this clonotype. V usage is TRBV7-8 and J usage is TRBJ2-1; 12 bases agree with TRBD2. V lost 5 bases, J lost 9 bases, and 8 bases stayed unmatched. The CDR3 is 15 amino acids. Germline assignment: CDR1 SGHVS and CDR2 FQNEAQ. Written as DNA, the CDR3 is TGTGCCAGCAGCCAGGGACTAGCGGGTTCTCTTGAGCAGTTCTTC. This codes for CASSQGLAGSLEQFF. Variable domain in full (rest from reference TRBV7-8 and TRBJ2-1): GAGVSQSPRYKVAKRGQDVALRCDPISGHVSLFWYQQALGQGPEFLTYFQNEAQLDKSGLPSDRFFAERPEGSVSTLKIQRTQQEDSAVYLCASSQGLAGSLEQFFGPGTRLTVL.

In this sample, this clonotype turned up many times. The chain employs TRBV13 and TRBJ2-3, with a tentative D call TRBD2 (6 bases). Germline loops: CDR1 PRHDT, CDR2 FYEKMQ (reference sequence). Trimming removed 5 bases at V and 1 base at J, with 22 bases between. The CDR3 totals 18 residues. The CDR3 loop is CASSNRDGGRIGTDTQYF. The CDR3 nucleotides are TGTGCCAGCAGCAACCGGGACGGGGGTAGAATTGGCACAGATACGCAGTATTTT.

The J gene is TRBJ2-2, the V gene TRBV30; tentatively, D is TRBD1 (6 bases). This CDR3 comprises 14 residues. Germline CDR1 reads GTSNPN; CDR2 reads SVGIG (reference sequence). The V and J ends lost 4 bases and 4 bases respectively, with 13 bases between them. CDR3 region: CAWMGARGTGELFF. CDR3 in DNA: TGTGCCTGGATGGGGGCACGGGGCACCGGGGAGCTGTTTTTT.

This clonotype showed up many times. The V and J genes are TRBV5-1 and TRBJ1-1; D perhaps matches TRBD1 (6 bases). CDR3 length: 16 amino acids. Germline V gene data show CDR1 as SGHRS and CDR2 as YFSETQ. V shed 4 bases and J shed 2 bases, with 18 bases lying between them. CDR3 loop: CASSQGNLLPNTEAFF. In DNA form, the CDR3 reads TGCGCCAGCAGCCAGGGGAATCTTCTTCCTAACACTGAAGCTTTCTTT.

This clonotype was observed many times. Here the CDR3 reads CANPGTPSQETQYF. CDR3 nucleotide sequence: TGTGCCAACCCCGGGACACCGAGCCAAGAGACCCAGTACTTC. The chain links TRBV28 to TRBJ2-5, with D maybe TRBD1 (6 bases). Trimming stripped 10 bases from V and 1 base from J, with 16 bases between. From germline, CDR1 is MDHEN and CDR2 SYDVKM. The CDR3 covers 14 residues.

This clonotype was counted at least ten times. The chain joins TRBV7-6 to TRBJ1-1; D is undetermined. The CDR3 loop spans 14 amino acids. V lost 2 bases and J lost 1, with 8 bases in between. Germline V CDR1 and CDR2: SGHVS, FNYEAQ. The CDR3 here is CASSLSGKNTEAFF. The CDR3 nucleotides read TGTGCCAGCAGCTTATCTGGCAAGAACACTGAAGCTTTCTTT.

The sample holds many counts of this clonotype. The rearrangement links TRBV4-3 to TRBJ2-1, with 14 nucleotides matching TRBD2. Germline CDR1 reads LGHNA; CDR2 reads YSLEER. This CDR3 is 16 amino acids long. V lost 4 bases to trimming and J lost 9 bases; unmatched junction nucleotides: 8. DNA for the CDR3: TGCGCCAGCAGCCGGGGACTAGCGGGAGCCGGGGCTGAGCAGTTCTTC. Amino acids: CASSRGLAGAGAEQFF.

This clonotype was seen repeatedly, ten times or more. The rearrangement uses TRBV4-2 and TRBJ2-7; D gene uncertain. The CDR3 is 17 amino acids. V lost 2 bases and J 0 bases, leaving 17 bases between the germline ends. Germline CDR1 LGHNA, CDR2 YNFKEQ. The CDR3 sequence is CASSQRHEQPSSYEQYF. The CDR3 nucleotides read TGTGCCAGCAGCCAAAGGCACGAACAGCCGAGCTCCTACGAGCAGTACTTC.

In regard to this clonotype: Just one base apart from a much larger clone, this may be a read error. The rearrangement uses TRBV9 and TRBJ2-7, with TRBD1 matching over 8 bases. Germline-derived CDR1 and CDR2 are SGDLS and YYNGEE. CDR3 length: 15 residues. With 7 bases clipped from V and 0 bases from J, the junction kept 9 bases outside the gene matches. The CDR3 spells CASGEGQDGSYEQYF. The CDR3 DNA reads TGTGCCAGCGGCGAGGGACAGGACGGCTCCTACGAGCAGTACTTC. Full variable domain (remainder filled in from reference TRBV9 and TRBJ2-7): DSGVTQTPKHLITATGQRVTLRCSPRSGDLSVYWYQQSLDQGLQFLIQYYNGEERAKGNILERFSAQQFPDLHSELNLSSLELGDSALYFCASGEGQDGSYEQYFGPGTRLTVT.

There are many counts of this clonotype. The CDR3: CASRWDFPREAFF. The CDR3 coding sequence is TGTGCCAGCAGATGGGACTTCCCGAGGGAAGCTTTCTTT. The V and J genes are TRBV2 and TRBJ1-1; TRBD1 might be the D (5 bases). Per the germline V gene, CDR1 is SNHLY and CDR2 is FYNNEI. The ends were cut back, 6 bases at V and 8 bases at J, with 16 bases in the middle. This CDR3 has 13 residues.

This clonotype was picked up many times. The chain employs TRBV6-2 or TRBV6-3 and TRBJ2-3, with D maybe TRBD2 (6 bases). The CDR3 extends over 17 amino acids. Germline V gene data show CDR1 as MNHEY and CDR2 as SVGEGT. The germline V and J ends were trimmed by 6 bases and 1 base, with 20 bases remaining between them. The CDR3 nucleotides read TGTGCCAGCAGAAGGGACTCCTCAGGAGTGGGCACAGATACGCAGTATTTT. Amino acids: CASRRDSSGVGTDTQYF.

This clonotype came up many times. The chain's CDR3 is CASSLQPPGFQETQYF. CDR3 bases: TGTGCCAGCAGCTTACAGCCCCCCGGGTTCCAAGAGACCCAGTACTTC. The chain combines TRBV11-2 with TRBJ2-5; no clear D. Germline values: CDR1 SGHAT, CDR2 FQNNGV. V dropped 2 bases and J dropped 1 base, with 14 bases sitting between them. The length of the CDR3 is 16 residues.

The CDR3 loop reads CSARFSDNYYEQYF. Here the CDR3 DNA reads TGCAGTGCTAGATTCAGCGACAACTACTACGAGCAGTACTTC. The genes are TRBV20-1 and TRBJ2-7; D remains unclear. CDR3 length: 14 residues. V was cut by 2 bases and J by 3 bases, with 14 bases left in between. Germline-derived CDR1 and CDR2 are DFQATT and SNEGSKA (reference sequence).

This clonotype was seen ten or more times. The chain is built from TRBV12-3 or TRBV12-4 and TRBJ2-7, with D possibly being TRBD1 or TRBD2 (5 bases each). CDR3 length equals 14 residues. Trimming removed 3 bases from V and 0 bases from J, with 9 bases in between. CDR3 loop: CASSFGGVSYEQYF. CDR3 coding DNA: TGTGCCAGCAGTTTTGGGGGAGTCTCCTACGAGCAGTACTTC.

The CDR3 nucleotides read TGTGCCAGCAGCGTATTCTCGGGAGGAGAGGGAGAGACCCAGTACTTC. This gives the protein CASSVFSGGEGETQYF. This sequence joins TRBV9 and TRBJ2-5; 7 bases map to TRBD2. CDR3 size: 16 residues. V shed 1 base, J shed 4 bases, and the junction held 10 bases outside the gene matches. Germline V lookup: CDR1 SGDLS, CDR2 YYNGEE.

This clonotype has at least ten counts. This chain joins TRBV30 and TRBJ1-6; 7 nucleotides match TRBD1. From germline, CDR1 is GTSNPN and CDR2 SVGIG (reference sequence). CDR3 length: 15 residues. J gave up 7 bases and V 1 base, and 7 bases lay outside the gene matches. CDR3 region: CAWSGTGGGNSPLHF. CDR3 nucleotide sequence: TGTGCCTGGAGTGGGACGGGAGGGGGCAATTCACCCCTCCACTTT.

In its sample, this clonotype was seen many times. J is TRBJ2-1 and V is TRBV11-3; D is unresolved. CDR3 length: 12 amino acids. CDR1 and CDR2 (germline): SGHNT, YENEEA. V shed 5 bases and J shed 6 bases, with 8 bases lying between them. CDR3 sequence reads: CASSRGANEQFF. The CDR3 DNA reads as TGTGCCAGCAGCCGTGGTGCCAATGAGCAGTTCTTC.

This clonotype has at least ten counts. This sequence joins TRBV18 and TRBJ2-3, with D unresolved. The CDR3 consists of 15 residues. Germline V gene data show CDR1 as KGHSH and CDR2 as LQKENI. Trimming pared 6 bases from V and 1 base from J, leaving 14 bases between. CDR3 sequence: CASSYQVSGTDTQYF. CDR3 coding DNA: TGTGCCAGCTCGTATCAGGTGTCTGGCACAGATACGCAGTATTTT.

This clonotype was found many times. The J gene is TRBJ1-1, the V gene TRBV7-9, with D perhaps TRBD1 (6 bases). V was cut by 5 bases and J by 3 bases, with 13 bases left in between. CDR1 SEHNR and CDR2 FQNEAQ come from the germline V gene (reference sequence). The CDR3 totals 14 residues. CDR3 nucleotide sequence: TGTGCCAGCAGCCGGACAGCTCTAGACACTGAAGCTTTCTTT. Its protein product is CASSRTALDTEAFF.

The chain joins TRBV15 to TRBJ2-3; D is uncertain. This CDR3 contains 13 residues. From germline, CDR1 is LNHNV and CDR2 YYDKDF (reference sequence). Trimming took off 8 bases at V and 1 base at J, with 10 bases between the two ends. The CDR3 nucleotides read TGTGCCACCCAATATAGGGGCACAGATACGCAGTATTTT. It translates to CATQYRGTDTQYF.

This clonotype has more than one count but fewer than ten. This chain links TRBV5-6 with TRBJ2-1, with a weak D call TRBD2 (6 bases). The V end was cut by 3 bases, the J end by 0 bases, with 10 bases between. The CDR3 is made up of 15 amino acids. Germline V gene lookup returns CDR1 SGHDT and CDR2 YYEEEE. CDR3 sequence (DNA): TGTGCCAGCAGCTCTGGGACTCACTCCTACAATGAGCAGTTCTTC. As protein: CASSSGTHSYNEQFF.

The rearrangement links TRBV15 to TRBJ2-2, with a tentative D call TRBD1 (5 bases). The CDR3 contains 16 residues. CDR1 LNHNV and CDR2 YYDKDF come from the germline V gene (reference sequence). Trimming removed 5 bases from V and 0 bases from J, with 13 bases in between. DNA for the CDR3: TGTGCCACCAGCCCTGTTAGGGGCCCGAACACCGGGGAGCTGTTTTTT. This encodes CATSPVRGPNTGELFF.

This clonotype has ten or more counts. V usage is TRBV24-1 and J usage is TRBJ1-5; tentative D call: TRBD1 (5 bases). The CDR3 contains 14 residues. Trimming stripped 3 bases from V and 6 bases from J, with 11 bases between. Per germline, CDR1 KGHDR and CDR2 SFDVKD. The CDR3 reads CATSDPSDTQPQHF. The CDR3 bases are TGTGCCACCAGTGATCCCTCGGACACTCAGCCCCAGCATTTT.

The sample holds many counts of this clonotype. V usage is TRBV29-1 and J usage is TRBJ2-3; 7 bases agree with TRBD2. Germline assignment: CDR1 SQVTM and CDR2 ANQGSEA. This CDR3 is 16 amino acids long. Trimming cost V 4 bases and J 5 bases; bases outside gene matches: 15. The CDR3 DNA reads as TGCAGCGTTGTGCGGGGGACTCCGGGGCTGCGAGATACGCAGTATTTT. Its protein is CSVVRGTPGLRDTQYF.

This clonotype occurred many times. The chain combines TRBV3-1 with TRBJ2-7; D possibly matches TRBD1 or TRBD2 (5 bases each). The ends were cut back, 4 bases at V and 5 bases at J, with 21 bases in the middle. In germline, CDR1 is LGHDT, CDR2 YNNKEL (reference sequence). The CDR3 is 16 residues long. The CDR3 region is CASSLSSFAKGHEQYF. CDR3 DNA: TGTGCCAGCAGCCTCAGTAGTTTTGCAAAGGGACACGAGCAGTACTTC.